This TCR beta chain stems from a study of blood T cell repertoires in COVID-19 (dated by TCRdb to about 2020). Regarding the research as a whole: Samples from collaborators originated in the United States, Italy and Spain and spanned both the acute and convalescent phases of COVID-19. The repertoires were released in a freely available public database intended as a resource for research on the immune response to SARS-CoV-2. Deeply sampled blood TCRbeta repertoires from subjects exposed to, actively infected with, or recovered from COVID-19 were included in the dataset. Where available, HLA class I and class II types were obtained from metadata supplied by the sample provider rather than from assay-based typing. The prospective study material was composed of cDNA or gDNA derived from T cells, B-cell-depleted T cells, or PBMCs. Nearly every sample came with metadata listing a de-identified subject ID, COVID-19 status, age in years and sex. Samples came from the ongoing ImmuneRACE study (first 160 participants) plus 1,254 subjects from 6 global collaborators.

Collaborating institutions collected whole blood in K2EDTA tubes following their own protocols. Collaborator samples were shipped for TCRbeta analysis as frozen whole blood, isolated PBMCs, or DNA extracted from either sample type. CDR1 and CDR2 were assigned from the germline V gene (reference sequence) as SGHNT and YYREEE. The trim is 6 bases for V and 1 base for J, with a gap of 5 bases between the germline ends. There are 13 amino acids in the CDR3, from cysteine to phenylalanine inclusive. Of the read, only the CDR3 DNA is kept; its 39 bases are in frame from base 1. With regard to this clone: It lacks a known antigen. No base qualities exist here, and no much larger clone lies one base off it.

TCRbeta CDR3 regions were amplified from genomic DNA by means of the immunoSEQ Assay, a bias-controlled multiplex PCR. In the authors' own workflow: The number of nucleated cells in each sample was estimated by amplification of reference gene primers within the assay. To quantify the absolute abundance of each unique TCRbeta CDR3 rearrangement, sequence reads were collapsed and filtered. Productive Simpson clonality was computed per sample as the square root of Simpson's diversity index over productive rearrangements. Sourced from immuneACCESS, this table was stored by TCRdb with only in-frame sequences that have V and J called. A share of the clones is absent; for the studies checked, an unresolved V gene accounts for under half, and the remainder has no known explanation. The V and J calls and clone size come from that table; D and trimming were worked out from the DNA. Across this sample there are hundreds of thousands of clones, with about 89% seen only once. Of the sample, 1% to 1.5% falls within the top ten clones.

The study at large found these results: How much clinical and demographic metadata was included differed by source and by participant, and the metadata was provided uncurated.

Sequencing was done on a sample of peripheral blood. This sequence originates from a man aged 35-49 years with acute or convalescent COVID-19. This chain joins TRBV5-4 to TRBJ2-6; too little of a D gene remains to name it. The CDR3 region reads CASTRSGANVLTF. The DNA reads TGTGCCAGCACGAGGTCTGGGGCCAACGTCCTGACTTTC. The entire variable domain, with the stretches around the CDR3 drawn from the reference TRBV5-4 and TRBJ2-6 proteins, is ETGVTQSPTHLIKTRGQQVTLRCSSQSGHNTVSWYQQALGQGPQFIFQYYREEENGRGNFPPRFSGLQFPNYSSELNVNALELDDSALYLCASTRSGANVLTFGAGSRLTVL.